This T cell receptor (beta chain) comes out of a study of blood T cell repertoires in COVID-19. The wider study: From the United States, Italy and Spain came samples of acute and convalescent COVID-19. PBMCs, B-cell-depleted T cells, or T cells provided the cDNA or gDNA that made up the material.

Per germline, CDR1 SGHRS and CDR2 YFSETQ. Trimming removed 7 bases from V and 0 bases from J; junction bases left unmatched: 9. This CDR3 has 16 residues. Sequencing was performed with immunoSEQ multiplex PCR; in TCRdb, only in-frame clones are kept and a portion is missing. The sample contains almost 250,000 clones, more than 70% of which appear only once. The chain links TRBV5-1 to TRBJ1-4, with TRBD1 identical over 7 bases. The source is a woman aged 80 or over with COVID-19, enrolled during active disease. Sequenced input: peripheral blood. CDR3 bases: TGCGCCAGCGCCGGGACAGCTGTTGCAACTAATGAAAAACTGTTTTTT. It codes for CASAGTAVATNEKLFF.